This note documents a single T cell receptor beta chain sequence. This sample is part of a study of blood T cell repertoires in COVID-19. Study overall: Samples came from the United States, Italy and Spain, spanning acute and convalescent COVID-19.

TCRdb's table, derived via immunoSEQ multiplex PCR, lists solely in-frame clones and lacks some. The sample has a few hundred thousand clones, almost 90% seen once; the top ten hold approximately 2.1%. The CDR3 runs to 15 residues. After removal of 4 bases from V and 9 bases from J, the junction contained 9 bases not matched to a gene. In germline, CDR1 is SGHNT, CDR2 YYREEE (reference sequence). The receptor was isolated from an older woman with COVID-19, enrolled during active disease. The chain uses TRBV5-4 and TRBJ2-1; 11 nucleotides line up with TRBD1. Sequenced sample: peripheral blood. CDR3 sequence: CASSQDRGRLGEQFF. The CDR3 coding sequence is TGTGCCAGCAGCCAGGACAGGGGGCGCCTTGGTGAGCAGTTCTTC.